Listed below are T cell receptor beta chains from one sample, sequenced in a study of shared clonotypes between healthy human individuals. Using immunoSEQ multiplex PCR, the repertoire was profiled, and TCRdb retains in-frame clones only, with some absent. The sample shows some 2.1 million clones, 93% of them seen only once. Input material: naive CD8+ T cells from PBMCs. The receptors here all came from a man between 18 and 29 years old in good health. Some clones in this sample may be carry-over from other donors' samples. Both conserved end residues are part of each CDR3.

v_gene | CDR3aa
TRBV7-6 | CASSSYILTGELFF
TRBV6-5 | CASSLGQAWGITF
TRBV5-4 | CASSFGDREFEQYF
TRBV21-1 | CASSKWRRPTYEQYF
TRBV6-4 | CASSDSGTGPPYTEAFF
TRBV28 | CASSGRLSGGTDTQYF
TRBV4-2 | CASSILAANTGELFF
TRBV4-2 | CASSQVALAVQETQYF
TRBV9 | CASSPRTGNGETQYF
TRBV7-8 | CASSAWTSGISYEQYF
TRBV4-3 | CASSKEDTGGGYTF
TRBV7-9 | CASSPRLSDDEQYF
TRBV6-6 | CASSPLTANYGYTF
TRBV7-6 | CASKVGPNTEAFF
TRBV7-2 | CASSTSKTLNTEAFF
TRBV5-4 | CASSLLAGNTGELFF
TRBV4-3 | CASSQDGSRTHAMSAGQEQFF
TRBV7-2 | CASSSRLAGGPLINEQFF
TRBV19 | CASSISGVLTEAFF
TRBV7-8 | CASSLDRVGNQPQHF
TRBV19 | CASSILPTDTQYF
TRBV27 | CASGTGVGGYEQYF
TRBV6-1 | CASNPGTGGRGTQYF
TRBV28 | CASIGTMIYEQYF